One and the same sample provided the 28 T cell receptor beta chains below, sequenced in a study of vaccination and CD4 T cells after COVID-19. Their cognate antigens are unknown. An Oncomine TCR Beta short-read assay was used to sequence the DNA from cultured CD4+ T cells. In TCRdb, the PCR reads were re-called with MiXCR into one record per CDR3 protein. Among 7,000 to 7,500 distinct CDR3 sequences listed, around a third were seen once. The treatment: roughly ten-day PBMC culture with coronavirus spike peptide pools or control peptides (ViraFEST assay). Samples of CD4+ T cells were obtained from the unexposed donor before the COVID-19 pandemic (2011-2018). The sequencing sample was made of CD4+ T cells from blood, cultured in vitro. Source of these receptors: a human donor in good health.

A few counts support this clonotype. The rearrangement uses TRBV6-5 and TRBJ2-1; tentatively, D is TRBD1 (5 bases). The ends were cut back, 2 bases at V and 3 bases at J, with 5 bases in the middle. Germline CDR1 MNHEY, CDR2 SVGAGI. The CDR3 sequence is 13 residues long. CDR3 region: CASSYDSYNEQFF. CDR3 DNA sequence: TGTGCCAGCAGTTACGACAGCTACAATGAGCAGTTCTTC.

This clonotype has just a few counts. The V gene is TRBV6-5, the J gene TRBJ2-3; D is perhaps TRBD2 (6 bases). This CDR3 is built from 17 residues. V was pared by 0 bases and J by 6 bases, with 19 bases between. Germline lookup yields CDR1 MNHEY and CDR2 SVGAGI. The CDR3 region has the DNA TGTGCCAGCAGTTACTCGAGCCCCGGCGGAGGGTACGATACGCAGTATTTT. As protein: CASSYSSPGGGYDTQYF.

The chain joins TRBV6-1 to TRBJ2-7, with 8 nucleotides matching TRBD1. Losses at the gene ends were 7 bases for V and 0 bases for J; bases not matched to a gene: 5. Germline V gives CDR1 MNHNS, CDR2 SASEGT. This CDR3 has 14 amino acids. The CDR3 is CASNNRGDSYEQYF. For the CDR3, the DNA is TGTGCCAGCAATAACAGGGGGGACTCCTACGAGCAGTACTTC.

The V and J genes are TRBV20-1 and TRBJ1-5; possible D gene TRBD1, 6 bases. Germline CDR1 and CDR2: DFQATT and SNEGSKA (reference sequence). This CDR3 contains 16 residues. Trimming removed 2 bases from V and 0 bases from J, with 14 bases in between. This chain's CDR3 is CSARLRGGLSNQPQHF. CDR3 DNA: TGCAGTGCTAGACTACGGGGGGGCCTTAGCAATCAGCCCCAGCATTTT.

The CDR3 DNA is TGTGCCAGCTCAAGTGGACAGACTCCAAACACAGATACGCAGTATTTT. This encodes CASSSGQTPNTDTQYF. The chain recombines TRBV18 with TRBJ2-3, with D possibly being TRBD1 (6 bases). Trimming took off 5 bases at V and 2 bases at J, with 17 bases between the two ends. CDR1 is KGHSH, CDR2 LQKENI, per germline. This CDR3 spans 16 amino acids.

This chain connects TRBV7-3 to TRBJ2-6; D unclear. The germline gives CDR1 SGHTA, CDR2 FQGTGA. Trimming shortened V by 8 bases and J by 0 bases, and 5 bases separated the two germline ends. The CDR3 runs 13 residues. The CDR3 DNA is TGTGCCAGCGGACCCTCTGGGGCCAACGTCCTGACTTTC. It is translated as CASGPSGANVLTF. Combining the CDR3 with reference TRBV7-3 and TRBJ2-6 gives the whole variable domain GAGVSQTPSNKVTEKGKYVELRCDPISGHTALYWYRQSLGQGPEFLIYFQGTGAADDSGLPNDRFFAVRPEGSVSTLKIQRTERGDSAVYLCASGPSGANVLTFGAGSRLTVL.

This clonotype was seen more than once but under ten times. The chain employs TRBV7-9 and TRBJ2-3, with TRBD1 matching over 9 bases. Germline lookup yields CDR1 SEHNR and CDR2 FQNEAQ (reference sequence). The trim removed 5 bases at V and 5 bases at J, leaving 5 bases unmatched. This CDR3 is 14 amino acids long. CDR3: CASSPDRGQDTQYF. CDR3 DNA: TGTGCCAGCAGCCCGGACAGGGGACAAGATACGCAGTATTTT.

The DNA for the CDR3 is TGTGCCTGGAGTGAGCAGGAAGACTCTGAAGCTTTCTTT. Protein: CAWSEQEDSEAFF. The V call is TRBV30, the J call TRBJ1-1; D uncertain. This CDR3 comprises 13 residues. CDR1 and CDR2 (germline): GTSNPN, SVGIG (reference sequence). Trimming cost V 1 base and J 6 bases, with 12 bases left between them. The variable domain in full, completed from reference TRBV30 and TRBJ1-1, reads SQTIHQWPATLVQPVGSPLSLECTVEGTSNPNLYWYRQAAGRGLQLLFYSVGIGQISSEVPQNLSASRPQDRQFILSSKKLLLSDSGFYLCAWSEQEDSEAFFGQGTRLTVV.

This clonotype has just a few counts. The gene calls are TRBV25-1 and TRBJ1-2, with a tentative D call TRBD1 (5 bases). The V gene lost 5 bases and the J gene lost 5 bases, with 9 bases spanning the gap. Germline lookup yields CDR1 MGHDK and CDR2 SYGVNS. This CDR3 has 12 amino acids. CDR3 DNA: TGTGCCAGCAGTCTGGCAGGGTATGGCTACACCTTC. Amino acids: CASSLAGYGYTF.

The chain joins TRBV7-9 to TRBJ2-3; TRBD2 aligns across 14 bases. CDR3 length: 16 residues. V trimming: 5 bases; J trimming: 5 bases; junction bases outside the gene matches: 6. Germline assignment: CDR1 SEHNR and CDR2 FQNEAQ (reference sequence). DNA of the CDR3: TGTGCCAGCAGCCCGTTGACTAGCGGGGGGGGAGATACGCAGTATTTT. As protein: CASSPLTSGGGDTQYF.

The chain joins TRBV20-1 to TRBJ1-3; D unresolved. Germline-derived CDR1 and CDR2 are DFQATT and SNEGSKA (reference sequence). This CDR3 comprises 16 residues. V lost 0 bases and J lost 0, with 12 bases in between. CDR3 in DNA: TGCAGTGCTAGAGATCCTTTGCGTACCTCTGGAAACACCATATATTTT. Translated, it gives CSARDPLRTSGNTIYF.

DNA of the CDR3: TGTGCCAGCAGACTATCCCAAGAGACCCAGTACTTC. This codes for CASRLSQETQYF. J is TRBJ2-5 and V is TRBV7-9, with D unclear. The length of the CDR3 is 12 residues. Germline CDR1 and CDR2: SEHNR and FQNEAQ (reference sequence). Trimming took off 6 bases at V and 1 base at J, with 6 bases between the two ends. The full variable domain, completed using reference TRBV7-9 and TRBJ2-5, is DTGVSQNPRHKITKRGQNVTFRCDPISEHNRLYWYRQTLGQGPEFLTYFQNEAQLEKSRLLSDRFSAERPKGSFSTLEIQRTEQGDSAMYLCASRLSQETQYFGPGTRLLVL.

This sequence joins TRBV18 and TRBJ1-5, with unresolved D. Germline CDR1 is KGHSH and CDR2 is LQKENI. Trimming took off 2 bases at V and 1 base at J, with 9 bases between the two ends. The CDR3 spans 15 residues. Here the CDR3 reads CASSPGLGSNQPQHF. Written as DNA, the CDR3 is TGTGCCAGCTCACCAGGCCTAGGGAGCAATCAGCCCCAGCATTTT.

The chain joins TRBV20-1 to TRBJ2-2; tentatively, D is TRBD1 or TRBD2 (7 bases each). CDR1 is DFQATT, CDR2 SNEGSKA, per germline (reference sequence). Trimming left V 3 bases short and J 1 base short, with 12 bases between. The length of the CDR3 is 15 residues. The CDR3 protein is CSASGGTVNTGELFF. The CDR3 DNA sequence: TGCAGTGCTAGCGGGGGGACAGTGAACACCGGGGAGCTGTTTTTT.

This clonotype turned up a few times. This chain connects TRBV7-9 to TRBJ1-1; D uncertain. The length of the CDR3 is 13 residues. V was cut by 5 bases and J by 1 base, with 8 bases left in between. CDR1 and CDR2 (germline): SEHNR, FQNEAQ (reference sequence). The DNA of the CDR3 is TGTGCCAGCAGCCGACAAGAGAACACTGAAGCTTTCTTT. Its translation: CASSRQENTEAFF.

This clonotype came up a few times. The CDR3 reads CASTSGTGESDTQYF. DNA of the CDR3: TGTGCCAGCACCTCAGGGACAGGGGAATCAGATACGCAGTATTTT. The chain has TRBV6-1 and TRBJ2-3; 10 bases map to TRBD1. This CDR3 region has 15 residues. The V gene's germline CDR1 is MNHNS and CDR2 SASEGT. V was clipped by 7 bases and J by 4 bases; unmatched bases: 8.

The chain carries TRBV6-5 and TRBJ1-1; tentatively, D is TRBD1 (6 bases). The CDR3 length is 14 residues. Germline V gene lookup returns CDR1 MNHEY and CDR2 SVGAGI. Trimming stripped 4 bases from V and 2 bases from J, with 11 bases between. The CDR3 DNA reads TGTGCCAGCAGTTTCGGACAGATCAACACTGAAGCTTTCTTT. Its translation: CASSFGQINTEAFF.

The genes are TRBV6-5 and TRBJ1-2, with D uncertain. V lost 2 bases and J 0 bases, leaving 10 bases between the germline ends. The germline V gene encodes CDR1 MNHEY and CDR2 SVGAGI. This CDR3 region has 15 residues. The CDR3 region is CASSYQRATNYGYTF. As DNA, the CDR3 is TGTGCCAGCAGTTACCAGAGAGCTACTAACTATGGCTACACCTTC.

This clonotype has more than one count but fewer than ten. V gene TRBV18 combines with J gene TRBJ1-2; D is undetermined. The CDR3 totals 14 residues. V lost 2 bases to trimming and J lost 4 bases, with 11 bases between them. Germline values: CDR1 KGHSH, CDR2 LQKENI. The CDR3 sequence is CASSPLDLTYGYTF. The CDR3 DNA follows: TGTGCCAGCTCACCATTGGACCTTACCTATGGCTACACCTTC.

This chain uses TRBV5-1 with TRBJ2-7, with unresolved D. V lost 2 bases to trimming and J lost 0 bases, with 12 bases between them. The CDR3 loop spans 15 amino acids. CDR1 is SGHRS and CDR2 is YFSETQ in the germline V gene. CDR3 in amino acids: CASSFSASVSYEQYF. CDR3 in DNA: TGCGCCAGCAGCTTTTCTGCATCCGTCTCCTACGAGCAGTACTTC.

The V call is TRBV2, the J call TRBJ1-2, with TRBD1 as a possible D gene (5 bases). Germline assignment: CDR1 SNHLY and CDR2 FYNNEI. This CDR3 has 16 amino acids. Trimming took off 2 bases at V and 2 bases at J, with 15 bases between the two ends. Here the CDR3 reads CASSERGLGVNYGYTF. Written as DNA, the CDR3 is TGTGCCAGCAGTGAAAGAGGGTTGGGGGTCAACTATGGCTACACCTTC.

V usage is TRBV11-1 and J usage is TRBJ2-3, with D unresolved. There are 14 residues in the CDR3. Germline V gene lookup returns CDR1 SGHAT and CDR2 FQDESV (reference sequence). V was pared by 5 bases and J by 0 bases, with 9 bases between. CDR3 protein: CASSPRMSTDTQYF. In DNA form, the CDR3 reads TGTGCCAGCAGCCCCCGTATGAGCACAGATACGCAGTATTTT.

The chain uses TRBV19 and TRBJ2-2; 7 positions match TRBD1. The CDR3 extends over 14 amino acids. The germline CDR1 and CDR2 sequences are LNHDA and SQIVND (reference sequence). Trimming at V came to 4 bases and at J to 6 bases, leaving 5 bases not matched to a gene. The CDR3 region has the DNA TGTGCCAGTAGTAGGGCAGGGGGTTCCGGGGAGCTGTTTTTT. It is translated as CASSRAGGSGELFF.

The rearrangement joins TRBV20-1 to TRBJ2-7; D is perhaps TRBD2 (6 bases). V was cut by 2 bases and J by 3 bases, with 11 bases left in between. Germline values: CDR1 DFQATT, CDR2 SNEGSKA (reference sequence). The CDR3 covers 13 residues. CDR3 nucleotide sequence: TGCAGTGCTAGAAAAGCGGGTTTCTACGAGCAGTACTTC. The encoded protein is CSARKAGFYEQYF.

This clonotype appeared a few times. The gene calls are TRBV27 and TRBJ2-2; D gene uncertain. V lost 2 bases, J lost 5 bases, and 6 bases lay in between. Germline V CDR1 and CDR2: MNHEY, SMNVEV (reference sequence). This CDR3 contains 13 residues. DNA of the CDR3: TGTGCCAGCAGTTTAGTGGGGACCGGGGAGCTGTTTTTT. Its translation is CASSLVGTGELFF.

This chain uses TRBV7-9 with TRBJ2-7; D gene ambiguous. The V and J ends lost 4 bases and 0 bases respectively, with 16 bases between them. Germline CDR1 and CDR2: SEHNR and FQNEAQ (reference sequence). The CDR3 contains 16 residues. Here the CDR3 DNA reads TGTGCCAGCAGCTCTCATGGGGAAGATTTCTCCTACGAGCAGTACTTC. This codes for CASSSHGEDFSYEQYF.

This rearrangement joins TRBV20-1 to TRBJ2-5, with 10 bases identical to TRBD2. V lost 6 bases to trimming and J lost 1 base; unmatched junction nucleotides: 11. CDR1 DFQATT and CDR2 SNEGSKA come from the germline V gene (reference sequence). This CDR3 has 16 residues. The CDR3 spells CSATSGEPSSQETQYF. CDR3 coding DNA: TGCAGTGCCACTAGCGGGGAGCCATCTTCCCAAGAGACCCAGTACTTC.

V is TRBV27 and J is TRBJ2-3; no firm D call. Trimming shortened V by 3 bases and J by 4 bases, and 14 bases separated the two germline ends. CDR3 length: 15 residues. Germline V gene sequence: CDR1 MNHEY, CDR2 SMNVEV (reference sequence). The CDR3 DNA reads TGTGCCAGCAGTTTCCGCGGAAGGGATGCAGATACGCAGTATTTT. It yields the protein CASSFRGRDADTQYF.